This TCR beta chain was retrieved from a study of beta chain features in type 1 diabetes. General study findings and limits: Comparison showed that naive, central memory and Treg TCRB repertoires appeared more similar among patients than among healthy donors. Shortening that was moderate but significant affected the TCRB CDR3s of Type 1 diabetes patients in all four CD4+ subsets.

Every bit of the isolated RNA underwent reverse transcription, so sequencing read expressed TCRB transcripts. Produced via immunoSEQ multiplex PCR; TCRdb's table is partial and in-frame only. The sample holds 100,000 to 150,000 clones, 17% seen once. Germline CDR1 reads SGHDT; CDR2 reads YYEEEE. The CDR3 totals 15 residues. Trimming cost V 0 bases and J 8 bases, with 14 bases left between them. This clone was detected a few times. Antigen: not known. Input material: central memory CD4+ T cells from blood. This sequence joins TRBV5-6 and TRBJ1-4; D gene ambiguous. This TCR came from a man aged 18 to 30 with type 1 diabetes. CDR3 sequence reads: CASSLGTSRREKLFF. CDR3 sequence (DNA): TGTGCCAGCAGCTTGGGCACCTCCCGACGGGAAAAACTGTTTTTT.